This T cell receptor (beta chain) was recorded in a study of post-analysis software for immune sequencing data. General study points: Comparison of patients with controls showed about 5 TRBV segments more frequent in patients, TRBV5-6, TRBV5-1 and TRBV20-1 among them. Those samples that were prepared in the same batch co-clustered strongly by F measure.

The germline CDR1 and CDR2 sequences are MDHEN and SYDVKM. This CDR3 is built from 12 residues. The germline V and J ends were trimmed by 5 bases and 8 bases, with 12 bases remaining between them. This clonotype was seen more than once but under ten times. Its target is not known. Unique molecular identifiers had been added to the TCR beta cDNA libraries. Out of about 1 to 11 million T cells, about 510,000 cDNA molecules were generated. Via MiXCR, TCRdb re-called the PCR reads, giving one row per CDR3 protein. The table has 700,000 to 800,000 distinct CDR3 sequences, roughly 30% seen once. Material for sequencing was blood. J is TRBJ2-5 and V is TRBV28; D remains unclear. The sequence derives from a girl between 5 and 17 years old with multiple sclerosis. The CDR3, as DNA: TGTGCCAGCAGTCTAAAGTTAAGAACCCAGTACTTC. This sequence encodes CASSLKLRTQYF.